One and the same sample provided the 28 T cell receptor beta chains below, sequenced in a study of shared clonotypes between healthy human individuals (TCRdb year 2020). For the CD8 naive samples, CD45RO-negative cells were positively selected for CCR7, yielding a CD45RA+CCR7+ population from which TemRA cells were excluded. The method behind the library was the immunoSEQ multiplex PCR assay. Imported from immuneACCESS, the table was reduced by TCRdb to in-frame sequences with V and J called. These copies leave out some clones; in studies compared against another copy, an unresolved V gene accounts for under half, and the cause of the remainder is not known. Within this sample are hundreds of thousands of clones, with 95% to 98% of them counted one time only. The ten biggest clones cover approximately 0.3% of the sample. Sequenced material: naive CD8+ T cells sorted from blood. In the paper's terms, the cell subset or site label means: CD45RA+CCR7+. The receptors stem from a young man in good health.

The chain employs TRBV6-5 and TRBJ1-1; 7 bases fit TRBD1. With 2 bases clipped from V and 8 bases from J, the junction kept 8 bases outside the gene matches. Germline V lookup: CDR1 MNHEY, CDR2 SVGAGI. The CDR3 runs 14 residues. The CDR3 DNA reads TGTGCCAGCAGTTACCTAAGTCCGGGACAGGAAGCTTTCTTT. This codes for CASSYLSPGQEAFF.

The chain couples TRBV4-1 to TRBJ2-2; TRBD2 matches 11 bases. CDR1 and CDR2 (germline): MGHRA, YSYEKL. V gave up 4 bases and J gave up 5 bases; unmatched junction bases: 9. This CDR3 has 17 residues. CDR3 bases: TGCGCCAGCAGCCTGATTACCGGACTAGCGGGTACCGGGGAGCTGTTTTTT. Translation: CASSLITGLAGTGELFF.

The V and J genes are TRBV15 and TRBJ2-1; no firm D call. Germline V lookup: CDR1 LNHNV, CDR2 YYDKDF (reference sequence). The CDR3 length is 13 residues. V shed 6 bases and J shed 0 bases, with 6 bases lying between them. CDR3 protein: CATRNYSYNEQFF. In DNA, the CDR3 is TGTGCCACCAGAAATTACTCCTACAATGAGCAGTTCTTC.

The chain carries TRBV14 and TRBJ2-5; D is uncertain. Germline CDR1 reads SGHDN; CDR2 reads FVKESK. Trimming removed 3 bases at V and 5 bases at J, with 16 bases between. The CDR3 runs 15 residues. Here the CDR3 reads CASSHLGPGLETQYF. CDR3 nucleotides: TGTGCCAGCAGCCATTTAGGGCCCGGGTTGGAGACCCAGTACTTC.

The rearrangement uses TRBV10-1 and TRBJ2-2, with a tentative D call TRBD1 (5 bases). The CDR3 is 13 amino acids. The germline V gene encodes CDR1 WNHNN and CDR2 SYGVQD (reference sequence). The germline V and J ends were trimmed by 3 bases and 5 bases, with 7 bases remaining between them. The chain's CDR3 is CASSDQGTGELFF. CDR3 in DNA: TGCGCCAGCAGTGATCAGGGAACCGGGGAGCTGTTTTTT.

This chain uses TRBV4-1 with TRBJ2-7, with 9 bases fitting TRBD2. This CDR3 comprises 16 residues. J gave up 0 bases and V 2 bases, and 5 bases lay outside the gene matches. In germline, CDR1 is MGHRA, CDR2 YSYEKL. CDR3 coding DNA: TGCGCCAGCAGCCAATCGACTAGCGGCTCCTCCTACGAGCAGTACTTC. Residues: CASSQSTSGSSYEQYF.

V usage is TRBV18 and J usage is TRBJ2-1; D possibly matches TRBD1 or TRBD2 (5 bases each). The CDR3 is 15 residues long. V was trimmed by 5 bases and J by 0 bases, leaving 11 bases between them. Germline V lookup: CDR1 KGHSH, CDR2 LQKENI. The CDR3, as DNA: TGTGCCAGCTCAGGGGACCCAGGCTCCTACAATGAGCAGTTCTTC. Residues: CASSGDPGSYNEQFF. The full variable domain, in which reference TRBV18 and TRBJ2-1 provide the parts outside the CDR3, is NAGVMQNPRHLVRRRGQEARLRCSPMKGHSHVYWYRQLPEEGLKFMVYLQKENIIDESGMPKERFSAEFPKEGPSILRIQQVVRGDSAAYFCASSGDPGSYNEQFFGPGTRLTVL.

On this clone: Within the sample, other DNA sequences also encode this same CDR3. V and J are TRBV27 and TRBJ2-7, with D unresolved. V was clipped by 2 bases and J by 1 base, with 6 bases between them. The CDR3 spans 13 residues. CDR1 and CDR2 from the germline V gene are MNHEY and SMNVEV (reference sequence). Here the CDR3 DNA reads TGTGCCAGCAGTTTAGGGCGTTCCTACGAGCAGTACTTC. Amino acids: CASSLGRSYEQYF.

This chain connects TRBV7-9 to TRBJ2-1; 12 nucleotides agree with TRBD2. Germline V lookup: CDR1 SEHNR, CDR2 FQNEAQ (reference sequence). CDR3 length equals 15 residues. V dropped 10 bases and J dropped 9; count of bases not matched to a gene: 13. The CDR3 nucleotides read TGTGCCACCACACCGACTAGCGGGAGTCTTGGTGAGCAGTTCTTC. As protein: CATTPTSGSLGEQFF. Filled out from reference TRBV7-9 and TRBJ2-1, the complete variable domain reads DTGVSQNPRHKITKRGQNVTFRCDPISEHNRLYWYRQTLGQGPEFLTYFQNEAQLEKSRLLSDRFSAERPKGSFSTLEIQRTEQGDSAMYLCATTPTSGSLGEQFFGPGTRLTVL.

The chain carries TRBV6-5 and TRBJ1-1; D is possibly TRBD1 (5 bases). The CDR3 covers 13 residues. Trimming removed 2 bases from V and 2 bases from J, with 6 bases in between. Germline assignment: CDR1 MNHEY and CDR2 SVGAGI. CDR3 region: CASSYRDNTEAFF. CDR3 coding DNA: TGTGCCAGCAGTTACAGGGACAACACTGAAGCTTTCTTT.

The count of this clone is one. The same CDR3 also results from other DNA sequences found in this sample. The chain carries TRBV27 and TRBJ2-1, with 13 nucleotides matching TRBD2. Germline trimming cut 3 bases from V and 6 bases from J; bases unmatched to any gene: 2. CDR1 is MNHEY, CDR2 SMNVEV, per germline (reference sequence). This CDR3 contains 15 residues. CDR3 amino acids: CASSLGLAGPNEQFF. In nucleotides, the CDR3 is TGTGCCAGCAGTTTGGGACTAGCGGGGCCCAATGAGCAGTTCTTC.

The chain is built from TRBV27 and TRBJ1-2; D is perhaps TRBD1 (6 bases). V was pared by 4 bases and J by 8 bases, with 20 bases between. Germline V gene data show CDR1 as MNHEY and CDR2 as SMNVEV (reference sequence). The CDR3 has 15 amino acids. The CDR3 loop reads CASSSHRDTSGGYTF. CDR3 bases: TGTGCCAGCAGTTCCCACCGGGACACCAGCGGAGGCTACACCTTC.

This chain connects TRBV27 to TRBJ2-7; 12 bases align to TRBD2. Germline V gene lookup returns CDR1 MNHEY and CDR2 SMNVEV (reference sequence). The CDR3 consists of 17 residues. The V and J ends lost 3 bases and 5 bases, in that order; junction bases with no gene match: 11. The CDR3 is CASSLTSGSPEVNEQYF. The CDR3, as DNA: TGTGCCAGCAGTTTGACTAGCGGGAGCCCCGAGGTGAACGAGCAGTACTTC.

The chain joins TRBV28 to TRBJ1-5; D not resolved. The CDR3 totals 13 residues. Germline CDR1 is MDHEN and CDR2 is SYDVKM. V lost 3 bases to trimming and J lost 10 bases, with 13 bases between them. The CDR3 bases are TGTGCCAGCAGTTTCCGCAAGGGTCCACCCCAGCATTTT. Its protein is CASSFRKGPPQHF.

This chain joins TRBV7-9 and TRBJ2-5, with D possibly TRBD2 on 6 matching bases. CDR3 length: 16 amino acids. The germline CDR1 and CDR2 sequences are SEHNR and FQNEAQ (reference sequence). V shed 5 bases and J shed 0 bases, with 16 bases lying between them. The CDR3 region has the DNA TGTGCCAGCAGCCCACAATTGCCGGGGGACCAAGAGACCCAGTACTTC. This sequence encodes CASSPQLPGDQETQYF.

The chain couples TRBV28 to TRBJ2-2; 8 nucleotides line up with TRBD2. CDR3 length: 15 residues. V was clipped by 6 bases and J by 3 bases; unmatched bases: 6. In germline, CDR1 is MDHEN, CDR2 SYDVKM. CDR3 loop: CASSQLAEYTGELFF. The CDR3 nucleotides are TGTGCCAGCAGCCAACTAGCGGAGTACACCGGGGAGCTGTTTTTT.

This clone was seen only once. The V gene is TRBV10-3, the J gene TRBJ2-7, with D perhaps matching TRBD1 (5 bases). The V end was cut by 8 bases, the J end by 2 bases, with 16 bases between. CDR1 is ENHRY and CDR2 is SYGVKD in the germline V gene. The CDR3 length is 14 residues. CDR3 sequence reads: CAIGDQGAAYEQYF. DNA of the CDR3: TGTGCCATCGGGGATCAGGGTGCGGCCTACGAGCAGTACTTC.

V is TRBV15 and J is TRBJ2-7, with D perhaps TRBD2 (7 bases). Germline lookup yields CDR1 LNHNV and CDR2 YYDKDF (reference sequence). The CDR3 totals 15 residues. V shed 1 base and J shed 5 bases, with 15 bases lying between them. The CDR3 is CATSRGGASGNEQYF. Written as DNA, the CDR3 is TGTGCCACCAGCAGAGGGGGGGCTAGCGGAAACGAGCAGTACTTC.

The CDR3, as DNA: TGTGCCAGCCGACTAGCGTTATGGGCCACAGATACGCAGTATTTT. Amino acid sequence: CASRLALWATDTQYF. The gene calls are TRBV7-6 and TRBJ2-3; TRBD2 matches 8 bases. CDR3 length equals 15 residues. Looked up from germline, CDR1 is SGHVS and CDR2 is FNYEAQ. The V and J ends lost 8 bases and 2 bases, in that order; junction bases with no gene match: 9.

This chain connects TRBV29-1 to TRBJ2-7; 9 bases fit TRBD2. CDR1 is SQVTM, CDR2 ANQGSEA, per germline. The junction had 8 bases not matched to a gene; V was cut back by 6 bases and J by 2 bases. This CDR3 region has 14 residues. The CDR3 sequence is CSVVRLADAYEQYF. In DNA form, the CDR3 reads TGCAGCGTCGTTCGACTAGCGGACGCCTACGAGCAGTACTTC.

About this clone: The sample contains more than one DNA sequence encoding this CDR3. CDR3 amino acids: CASSSGGPYEQYF. CDR3 nucleotides: TGTGCCAGCAGTTCCGGGGGTCCCTACGAGCAGTACTTC. This chain uses TRBV27 with TRBJ2-7, with D possibly being TRBD2 (6 bases). There are 13 residues in the CDR3. V shed 4 bases and J shed 2 bases, with 9 bases lying between them. Germline V gives CDR1 MNHEY, CDR2 SMNVEV (reference sequence).

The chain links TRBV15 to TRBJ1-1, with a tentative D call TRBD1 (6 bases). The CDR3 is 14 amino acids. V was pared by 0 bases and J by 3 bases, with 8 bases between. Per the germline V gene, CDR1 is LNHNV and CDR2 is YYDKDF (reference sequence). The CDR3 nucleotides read TGTGCCACCAGCAGAGAGCAGGGGTACACTGAAGCTTTCTTT. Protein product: CATSREQGYTEAFF. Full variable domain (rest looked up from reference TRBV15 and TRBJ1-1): DAMVIQNPRYQVTQFGKPVTLSCSQTLNHNVMYWYQQKSSQAPKLLFHYYDKDFNNEADTPDNFQSRRPNTSFCFLDIRSPGLGDTAMYLCATSREQGYTEAFFGQGTRLTVV.

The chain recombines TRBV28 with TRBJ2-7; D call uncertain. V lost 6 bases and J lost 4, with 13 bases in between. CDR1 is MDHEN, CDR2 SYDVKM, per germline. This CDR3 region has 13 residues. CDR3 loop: CASRIDGRYEQYF. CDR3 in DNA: TGTGCCAGCAGGATCGACGGGCGTTACGAGCAGTACTTC.

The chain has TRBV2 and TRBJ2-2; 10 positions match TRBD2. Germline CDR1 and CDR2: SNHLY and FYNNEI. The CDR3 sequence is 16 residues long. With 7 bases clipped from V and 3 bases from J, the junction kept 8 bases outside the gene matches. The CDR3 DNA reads TGTGCCAGCATGATCGGGACTAGCGTTGACACCGGGGAGCTGTTTTTT. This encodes CASMIGTSVDTGELFF.

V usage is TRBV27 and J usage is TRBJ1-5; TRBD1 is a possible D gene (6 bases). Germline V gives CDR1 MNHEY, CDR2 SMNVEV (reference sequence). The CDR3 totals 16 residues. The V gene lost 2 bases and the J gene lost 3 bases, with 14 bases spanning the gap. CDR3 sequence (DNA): TGTGCCAGCAGTTTACAATGGACAGCCGCCAATCAGCCCCAGCATTTT. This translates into CASSLQWTAANQPQHF.

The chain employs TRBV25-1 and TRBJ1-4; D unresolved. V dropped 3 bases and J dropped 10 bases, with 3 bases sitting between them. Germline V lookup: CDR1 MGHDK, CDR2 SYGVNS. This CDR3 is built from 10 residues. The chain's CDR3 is CASSDGKLFF. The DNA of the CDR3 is TGTGCCAGCAGTGACGGAAAACTGTTTTTT.

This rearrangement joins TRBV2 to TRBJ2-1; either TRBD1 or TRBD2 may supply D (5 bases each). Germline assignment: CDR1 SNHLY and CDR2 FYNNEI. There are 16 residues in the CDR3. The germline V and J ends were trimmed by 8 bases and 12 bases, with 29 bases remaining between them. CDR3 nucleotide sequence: TGTGCCAGCTTCGAAGGGGTAGCGCTTACAAAAAGGGGGCAGTTCTTC. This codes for CASFEGVALTKRGQFF.

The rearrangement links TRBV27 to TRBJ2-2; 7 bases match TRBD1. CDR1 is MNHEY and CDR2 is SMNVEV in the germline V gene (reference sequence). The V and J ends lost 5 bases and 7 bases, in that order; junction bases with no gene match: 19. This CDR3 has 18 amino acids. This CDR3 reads CASSPSFFQGVLGGELFF. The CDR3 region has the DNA TGTGCCAGCAGTCCCTCTTTCTTCCAGGGGGTGTTGGGCGGGGAGCTGTTTTTT.